This T cell receptor beta chain emerged from a study of cytomegalovirus exposure and HLA in healthy donors. With 5 bases clipped from V and 9 bases from J, the junction kept 5 bases outside the gene matches. There are 12 residues in the CDR3. Germline CDR1 is SGHVS and CDR2 is FQNEAQ. Study findings and constraints: Reported results showed that the classifier diagnosed cytomegalovirus status with high specificity and sensitivity. HLA alleles were associated with roughly 15,000 TCR beta sequences in a later analysis at 0.05 false discovery rate. It was assumed in the presence/absence analyses that sequencing depth was roughly uniform across donors. Sequences of the TCR beta chain were said to predict the HLA-A and HLA-B alleles of most subjects accurately.

Primers included in the PCR were 60 Vbeta and 13 Jbeta primers. Measured with immunoSEQ multiplex PCR; TCRdb has only the in-frame clones, and not every one. The top ten hold approximately 6.1% of the sample, which has approximately 150,000 clones, roughly four fifths seen once. The sample holds a few counts of this clone. Its target is not known. Input material: PBMCs. V and J are TRBV7-8 and TRBJ2-5, with 8 bases fitting TRBD1. The TCR was taken from a man aged 25 to 45 in good health and CMV-seropositive. CDR3 nucleotides: TGTGCCAGCAGCGGACGACAGGGGTCCCAGTACTTC. Protein sequence: CASSGRQGSQYF.